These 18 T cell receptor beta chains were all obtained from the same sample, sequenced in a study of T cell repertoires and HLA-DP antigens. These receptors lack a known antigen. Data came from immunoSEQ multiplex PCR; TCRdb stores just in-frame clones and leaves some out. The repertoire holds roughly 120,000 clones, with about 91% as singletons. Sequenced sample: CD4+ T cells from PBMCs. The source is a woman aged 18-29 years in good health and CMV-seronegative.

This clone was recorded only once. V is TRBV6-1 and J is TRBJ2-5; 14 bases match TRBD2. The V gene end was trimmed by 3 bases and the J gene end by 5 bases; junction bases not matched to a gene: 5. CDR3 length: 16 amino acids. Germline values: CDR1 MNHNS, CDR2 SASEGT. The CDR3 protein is CASSETSGRARETQYF. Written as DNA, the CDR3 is TGTGCCAGCAGTGAGACTAGCGGGAGGGCCCGGGAGACCCAGTACTTC.

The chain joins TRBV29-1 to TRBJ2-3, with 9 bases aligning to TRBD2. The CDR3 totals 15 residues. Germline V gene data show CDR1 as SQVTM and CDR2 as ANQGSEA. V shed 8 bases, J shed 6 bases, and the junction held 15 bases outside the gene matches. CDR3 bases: TGCAGCATAAACCCCCGGCGGGGGGGAACGGATACGCAGTATTTT. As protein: CSINPRRGGTDTQYF.

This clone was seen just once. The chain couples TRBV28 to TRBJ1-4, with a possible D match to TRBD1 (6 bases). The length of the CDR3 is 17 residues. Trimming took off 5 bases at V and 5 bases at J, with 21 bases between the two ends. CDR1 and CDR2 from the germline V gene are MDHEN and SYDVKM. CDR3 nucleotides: TGTGCCAGCAGTCCCTCTCGGGGGAGGAGGGGGAATGAAAAACTGTTTTTT. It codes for CASSPSRGRRGNEKLFF.

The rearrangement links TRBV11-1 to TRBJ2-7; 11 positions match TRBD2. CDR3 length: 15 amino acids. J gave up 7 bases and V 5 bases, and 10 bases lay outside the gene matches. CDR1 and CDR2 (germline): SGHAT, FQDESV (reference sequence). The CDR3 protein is CASSPGLAGMEEQYF. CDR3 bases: TGTGCCAGCAGCCCCGGACTAGCGGGTATGGAGGAGCAGTACTTC.

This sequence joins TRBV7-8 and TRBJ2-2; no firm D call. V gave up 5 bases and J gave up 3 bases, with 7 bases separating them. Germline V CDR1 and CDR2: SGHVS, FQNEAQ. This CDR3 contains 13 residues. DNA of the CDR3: TGTGCCAGCAGCATTGGGGACACCGGGGAGCTGTTTTTT. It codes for CASSIGDTGELFF. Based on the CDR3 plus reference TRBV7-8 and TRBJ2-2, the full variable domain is GAGVSQSPRYKVAKRGQDVALRCDPISGHVSLFWYQQALGQGPEFLTYFQNEAQLDKSGLPSDRFFAERPEGSVSTLKIQRTQQEDSAVYLCASSIGDTGELFFGEGSRLTVL.

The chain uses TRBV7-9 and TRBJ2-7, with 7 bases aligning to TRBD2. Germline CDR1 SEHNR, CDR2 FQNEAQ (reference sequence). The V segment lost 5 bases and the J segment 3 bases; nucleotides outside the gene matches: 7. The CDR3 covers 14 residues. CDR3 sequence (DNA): TGTGCCAGCAGCCCAGCGGGAAGTCTCTACGAGCAGTACTTC. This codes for CASSPAGSLYEQYF. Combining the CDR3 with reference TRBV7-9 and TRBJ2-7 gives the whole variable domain DTGVSQNPRHKITKRGQNVTFRCDPISEHNRLYWYRQTLGQGPEFLTYFQNEAQLEKSRLLSDRFSAERPKGSFSTLEIQRTEQGDSAMYLCASSPAGSLYEQYFGPGTRLTVT.

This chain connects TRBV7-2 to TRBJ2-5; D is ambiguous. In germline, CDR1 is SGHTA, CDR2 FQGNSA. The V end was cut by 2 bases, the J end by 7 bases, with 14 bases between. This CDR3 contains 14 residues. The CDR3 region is CASSLLHSPGTQYF. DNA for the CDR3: TGTGCCAGCAGCTTACTCCACAGTCCGGGGACCCAGTACTTC.

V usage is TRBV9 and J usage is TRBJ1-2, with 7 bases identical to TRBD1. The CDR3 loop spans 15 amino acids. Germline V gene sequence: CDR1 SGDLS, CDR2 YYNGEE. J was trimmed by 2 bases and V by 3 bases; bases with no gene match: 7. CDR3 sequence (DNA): TGTGCCAGCAGCGCCTCGACAGGGATAAACTATGGCTACACCTTC. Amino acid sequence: CASSASTGINYGYTF.

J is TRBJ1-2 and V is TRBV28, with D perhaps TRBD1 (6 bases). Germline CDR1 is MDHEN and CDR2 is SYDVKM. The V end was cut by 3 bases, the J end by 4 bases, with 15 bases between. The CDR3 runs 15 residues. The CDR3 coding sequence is TGTGCCAGCAGTTTTAAGGGGGGATTCGGCTATGGCTACACCTTC. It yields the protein CASSFKGGFGYGYTF.

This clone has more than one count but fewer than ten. CDR3 protein: CASSPRDRDGYTF. DNA for the CDR3: TGTGCCAGCTCACCAAGAGACAGGGATGGCTACACCTTC. This rearrangement joins TRBV18 to TRBJ1-2; 7 bases line up with TRBD1. The CDR3 sequence is 13 residues long. The V segment lost 2 bases and the J segment 6 bases; nucleotides outside the gene matches: 3. Germline V CDR1 and CDR2: KGHSH, LQKENI.

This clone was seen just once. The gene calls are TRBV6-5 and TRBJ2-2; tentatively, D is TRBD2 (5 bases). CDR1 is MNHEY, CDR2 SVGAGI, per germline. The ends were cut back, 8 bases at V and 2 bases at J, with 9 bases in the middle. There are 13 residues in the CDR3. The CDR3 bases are TGTGCCAGCTTGACTATAAACACCGGGGAGCTGTTTTTT. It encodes CASLTINTGELFF.

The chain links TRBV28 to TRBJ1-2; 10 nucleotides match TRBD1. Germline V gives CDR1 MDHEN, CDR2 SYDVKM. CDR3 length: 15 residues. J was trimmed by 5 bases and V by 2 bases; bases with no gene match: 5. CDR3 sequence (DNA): TGTGCCAGCAGTTTACGGACAGGGGGGATTTATGGCTACACCTTC. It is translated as CASSLRTGGIYGYTF.

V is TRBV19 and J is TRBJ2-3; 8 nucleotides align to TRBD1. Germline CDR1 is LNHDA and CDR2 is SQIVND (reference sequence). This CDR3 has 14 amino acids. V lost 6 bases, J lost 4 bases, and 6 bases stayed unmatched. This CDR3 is CASSFRGRADTQYF. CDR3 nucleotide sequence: TGTGCCAGTAGCTTCAGGGGGCGGGCAGATACGCAGTATTTT. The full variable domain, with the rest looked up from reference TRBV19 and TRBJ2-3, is DGGITQSPKYLFRKEGQNVTLSCEQNLNHDAMYWYRQDPGQGLRLIYYSQIVNDFQKGDIAEGYSVSREKKESFPLTVTSAQKNPTAFYLCASSFRGRADTQYFGPGTRLTVL.

CDR3 sequence reads: CASSEMVARGTDTQYF. In DNA, the CDR3 is TGTGCCAGCAGTGAAATGGTTGCGAGGGGCACAGATACGCAGTATTTT. The rearrangement links TRBV6-1 to TRBJ2-3, with D maybe TRBD2 (5 bases). The CDR3 extends over 16 amino acids. Trimming cost V 2 bases and J 1 base, with 13 bases left between them. The germline gives CDR1 MNHNS, CDR2 SASEGT.

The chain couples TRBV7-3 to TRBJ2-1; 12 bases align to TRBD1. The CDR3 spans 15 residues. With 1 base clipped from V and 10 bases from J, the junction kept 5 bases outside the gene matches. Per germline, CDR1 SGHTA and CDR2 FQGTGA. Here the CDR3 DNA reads TGTGCCAGCAGCTTAATGGGACAGGGGGCGAGGGAGCAGTTCTTC. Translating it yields CASSLMGQGAREQFF.

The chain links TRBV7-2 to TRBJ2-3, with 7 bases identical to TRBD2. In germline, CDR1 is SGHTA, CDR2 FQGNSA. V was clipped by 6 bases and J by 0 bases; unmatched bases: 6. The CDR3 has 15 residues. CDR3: CASRHPSGSTDTQYF. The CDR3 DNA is TGTGCCAGCAGGCATCCTAGCGGAAGCACAGATACGCAGTATTTT.

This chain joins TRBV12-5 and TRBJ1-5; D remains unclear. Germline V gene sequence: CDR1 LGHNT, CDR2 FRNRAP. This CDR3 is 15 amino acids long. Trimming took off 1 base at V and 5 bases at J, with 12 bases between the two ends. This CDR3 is CASGLGFKGDQPQHF. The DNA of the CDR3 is TGTGCTAGTGGTTTGGGTTTTAAGGGCGATCAGCCCCAGCATTTT.

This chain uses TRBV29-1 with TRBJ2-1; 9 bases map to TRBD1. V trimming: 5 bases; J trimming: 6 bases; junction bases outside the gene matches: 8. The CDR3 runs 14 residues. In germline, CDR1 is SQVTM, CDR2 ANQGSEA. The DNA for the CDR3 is TGCAGCGTTTACGGGACAGGGCAACGCAATGAGCAGTTCTTC. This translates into CSVYGTGQRNEQFF.